These 27 T cell receptor beta chains were all obtained from the same sample, sequenced in a study of PD-1 blockade in classical Hodgkin lymphoma. Relapses following autologous stem cell transplantation were seen in all patients, with brentuximab vedotin exposure varying. Method: immunoSEQ multiplex PCR; TCRdb's copy keeps in-frame clones and lacks some. Of approximately 160,000 clones listed, 78% are singletons. Sequencing was performed on peripheral blood mononuclear cells (PBMCs), taken before the second cycle of nivolumab. Receptor source: a human donor with classical Hodgkin lymphoma.

This clone was detected a few times. The chain's CDR3 is CASSVDQGGGSPLHF. Here the CDR3 DNA reads TGTGCCAGCAGCGTAGATCAGGGCGGGGGTTCACCCCTCCACTTT. V usage is TRBV9 and J usage is TRBJ1-6; tentative D call: TRBD1 (5 bases). Germline lookup yields CDR1 SGDLS and CDR2 YYNGEE. CDR3 size: 15 residues. The V end was cut by 0 bases, the J end by 9 bases, with 13 bases between.

V usage is TRBV5-1 and J usage is TRBJ1-5; 10 bases align to TRBD1. V shed 4 bases and J 7 bases; nucleotides not matched to a gene: 8. The CDR3 loop spans 15 amino acids. The germline V gene encodes CDR1 SGHRS and CDR2 YFSETQ. The CDR3 DNA follows: TGCGCCAGCAGCCTTGGACAGGGGGATTTGCAGCCCCAGCATTTT. Protein sequence: CASSLGQGDLQPQHF.

The chain combines TRBV7-2 with TRBJ2-5, with D unclear. Germline CDR1 SGHTA, CDR2 FQGNSA. The CDR3 sequence is 12 residues long. Trimming removed 5 bases from V and 4 bases from J, with 8 bases in between. The DNA for the CDR3 is TGTGCCAGCAGCACCAGGTCAGAGACCCAGTACTTC. This codes for CASSTRSETQYF.

The J gene is TRBJ1-2, the V gene TRBV2, with TRBD1 identical over 8 bases. The trim removed 5 bases at V and 4 bases at J, leaving 12 bases unmatched. Germline V gene data show CDR1 as SNHLY and CDR2 as FYNNEI. The CDR3 extends over 16 amino acids. CDR3 nucleotide sequence: TGTGCCAGCAGTCCTAGTATGACAGGGGTTGGCTATGGCTACACCTTC. Translated, it gives CASSPSMTGVGYGYTF.

The chain links TRBV6-1 to TRBJ1-3; unclear D gene. Germline values: CDR1 MNHNS, CDR2 SASEGT. V lost 2 bases and J lost 0, with 8 bases in between. The CDR3 extends over 15 amino acids. CDR3 loop: CASSEYQDSGNTIYF. Here the CDR3 DNA reads TGTGCCAGCAGTGAATATCAGGACTCTGGAAACACCATATATTTT.

The chain joins TRBV27 to TRBJ1-5; weak D call: TRBD1 (6 bases). The CDR3 has 15 amino acids. V shed 6 bases and J shed 3 bases, with 15 bases lying between them. Germline V gene data show CDR1 as MNHEY and CDR2 as SMNVEV (reference sequence). CDR3 DNA sequence: TGTGCCAGCAGGGCCGGGACAAGGGACAATCAGCCCCAGCATTTT. This gives the protein CASRAGTRDNQPQHF.

The table lists this clone with a few counts. V gene TRBV6-5 combines with J gene TRBJ2-2; D ambiguous. V dropped 2 bases and J dropped 3 bases, with 4 bases sitting between them. The CDR3 spans 13 residues. The germline gives CDR1 MNHEY, CDR2 SVGAGI. In DNA, the CDR3 is TGTGCCAGCAGTTACCTTCACACCGGGGAGCTGTTTTTT. It specifies CASSYLHTGELFF.

This clone was observed at least ten times. The chain employs TRBV4-1 and TRBJ2-1; D might be TRBD1 (5 bases). The ends were cut back, 0 bases at V and 0 bases at J, with 21 bases in the middle. CDR1 and CDR2 from the germline V gene are MGHRA and YSYEKL. The CDR3 has 20 residues. The CDR3 DNA sequence: TGCGCCAGCAGCCAAGACTGGGGCAGGGCGGTCGTAAGCTCCTACAATGAGCAGTTCTTC. It codes for CASSQDWGRAVVSSYNEQFF.

The rearrangement links TRBV5-1 to TRBJ2-7; 9 nucleotides align to TRBD1. CDR3 length: 14 residues. Germline CDR1 is SGHRS and CDR2 is YFSETQ. V was clipped by 3 bases and J by 3 bases; unmatched bases: 4. In nucleotides, the CDR3 is TGCGCCAGCAGCTCCCGGACAGGGGTCTACGAGCAGTACTTC. It yields the protein CASSSRTGVYEQYF.

The chain carries TRBV10-3 and TRBJ2-7; maybe TRBD1 (6 bases). This CDR3 region has 13 residues. V lost 8 bases and J 7 bases, leaving 18 bases between the germline ends. The germline gives CDR1 ENHRY, CDR2 SYGVKD. The CDR3 DNA reads TGTGCCATCGGGCCACAGGGTTTGGGAGAGCAGTACTTC. The encoded protein is CAIGPQGLGEQYF.

This chain links TRBV19 with TRBJ2-1; 7 bases match TRBD2. The CDR3 covers 15 residues. Looked up from germline, CDR1 is LNHDA and CDR2 is SQIVND (reference sequence). With 5 bases clipped from V and 4 bases from J, the junction kept 8 bases outside the gene matches. CDR3 protein: CASSVLADPYNEQFF. In DNA, the CDR3 is TGTGCCAGTAGTGTTCTAGCGGACCCTTACAATGAGCAGTTCTTC.

J is TRBJ1-1 and V is TRBV6-5; 7 nucleotides match TRBD1. J gave up 9 bases and V 5 bases, and 9 bases lay outside the gene matches. This CDR3 has 13 amino acids. From germline, CDR1 is MNHEY and CDR2 SVGAGI. The CDR3 nucleotides read TGTGCCAGCAGTCTCGACAGGGCCGGAAAAGCTTTCTTT. Translated: CASSLDRAGKAFF.

A single count supports this clone. The chain couples TRBV19 to TRBJ2-2, with D possibly being TRBD1 (5 bases). V lost 7 bases and J lost 6, with 18 bases in between. The CDR3 extends over 15 amino acids. Germline V lookup: CDR1 LNHDA, CDR2 SQIVND (reference sequence). Here the CDR3 reads CASTSDSPKAGELFF. The CDR3 DNA reads as TGTGCCAGTACCTCCGACAGCCCGAAGGCCGGGGAGCTGTTTTTT.

The chain is built from TRBV10-1 and TRBJ2-7; 11 bases agree with TRBD2. Germline-derived CDR1 and CDR2 are WNHNN and SYGVQD (reference sequence). Trimming at V came to 5 bases and at J to 2 bases, leaving 2 bases not matched to a gene. The CDR3 spans 14 residues. This CDR3 is CASSTSGSAYEQYF. For the CDR3, the DNA is TGCGCCAGCAGTACTAGCGGGAGTGCCTACGAGCAGTACTTC.

The chain has TRBV6-1 and TRBJ2-1; 9 bases fit TRBD1. The ends lost 1 base at V and 10 bases at J; junction bases unmatched: 8. Germline assignment: CDR1 MNHNS and CDR2 SASEGT. The CDR3 is 15 residues long. CDR3 sequence reads: CASSEVGTGIGEQFF. Written as DNA, the CDR3 is TGTGCCAGCAGTGAAGTAGGGACAGGGATTGGGGAGCAGTTCTTC.

This chain links TRBV19 with TRBJ1-5, with 7 bases matching TRBD1. CDR3 length equals 18 residues. V shed 7 bases and J 4 bases; nucleotides not matched to a gene: 19. Germline lookup yields CDR1 LNHDA and CDR2 SQIVND (reference sequence). This CDR3 is CASIGTGVQGIVNQPQHF. The CDR3 DNA is TGTGCCAGTATCGGAACAGGGGTGCAGGGCATAGTGAATCAGCCCCAGCATTTT.

This chain links TRBV19 with TRBJ2-5; 14 positions agree with TRBD2. Germline V CDR1 and CDR2: LNHDA, SQIVND (reference sequence). The CDR3 has 16 amino acids. V shed 5 bases, J shed 4 bases, and the junction held 6 bases outside the gene matches. The CDR3 is CASSLGTSGSSETQYF. CDR3 bases: TGTGCCAGTAGTCTCGGGACTAGCGGGAGTTCAGAGACCCAGTACTTC. The whole variable domain, remainder taken from reference TRBV19 and TRBJ2-5, is DGGITQSPKYLFRKEGQNVTLSCEQNLNHDAMYWYRQDPGQGLRLIYYSQIVNDFQKGDIAEGYSVSREKKESFPLTVTSAQKNPTAFYLCASSLGTSGSSETQYFGPGTRLLVL.

The CDR3: CASSLLQDTEAFF. In DNA form, the CDR3 reads TGTGCCAGCAGCTTATTACAGGACACTGAAGCTTTCTTT. The chain couples TRBV7-2 to TRBJ1-1, with a tentative D call TRBD1 (5 bases). This CDR3 comprises 13 residues. Germline CDR1 is SGHTA and CDR2 is FQGNSA. Trimming took 2 bases from V and 3 from J, leaving 7 bases between them.

The V call is TRBV5-6, the J call TRBJ1-4; 8 bases agree with TRBD1. The CDR3 has 15 amino acids. J gave up 5 bases and V 4 bases, and 7 bases lay outside the gene matches. Germline V lookup: CDR1 SGHDT, CDR2 YYEEEE. CDR3 nucleotide sequence: TGTGCCAGCAGCACATGGACAGGGCCGAATGAAAAACTGTTTTTT. It specifies CASSTWTGPNEKLFF. The whole variable domain, filled in from reference TRBV5-6 and TRBJ1-4, reads DAGVTQSPTHLIKTRGQQVTLRCSPKSGHDTVSWYQQALGQGPQFIFQYYEEEERQRGNFPDRFSGHQFPNYSSELNVNALLLGDSALYLCASSTWTGPNEKLFFGSGTQLSVL.

This clone showed up just a few times. This chain links TRBV10-1 with TRBJ1-5; D remains ambiguous. Germline loops: CDR1 WNHNN, CDR2 SYGVQD (reference sequence). Trimming left V 3 bases short and J 7 bases short, with 16 bases between. The CDR3 runs to 15 residues. CDR3 sequence reads: CASSDPRASPQPQHF. DNA for the CDR3: TGCGCCAGCAGTGATCCCCGGGCAAGCCCACAGCCCCAGCATTTT.

V is TRBV19 and J is TRBJ1-5; 8 bases map to TRBD1. This CDR3 has 13 amino acids. Trimming at V came to 4 bases and at J to 6 bases, leaving 2 bases not matched to a gene. Germline lookup yields CDR1 LNHDA and CDR2 SQIVND (reference sequence). CDR3 sequence: CASSTDRVQPQHF. For the CDR3, the DNA is TGTGCCAGTAGTACGGACAGGGTTCAGCCCCAGCATTTT.

The V call is TRBV7-3, the J call TRBJ1-1, with 7 bases that match TRBD1. Looked up from germline, CDR1 is SGHTA and CDR2 is FQGTGA. The CDR3 has 14 residues. V lost 5 bases, J lost 1 base, and 4 bases stayed unmatched. The CDR3 sequence is CASSLGTENTEAFF. CDR3 DNA sequence: TGTGCCAGCAGCCTTGGGACAGAGAACACTGAAGCTTTCTTT.

This clone came up many times. The V gene is TRBV7-3, the J gene TRBJ1-2; 7 bases map to TRBD1. Germline V gene sequence: CDR1 SGHTA, CDR2 FQGTGA. V trimming: 4 bases; J trimming: 8 bases; junction bases outside the gene matches: 7. This CDR3 has 13 amino acids. The CDR3 sequence: CASSSLPGQGYTF. CDR3 bases: TGTGCCAGCAGCTCCCTCCCGGGACAGGGCTACACCTTC.

V usage is TRBV21-1 and J usage is TRBJ2-1. TRBV21-1 represents a pseudogene. The CDR3 is 18 amino acids. The CDR3 loop reads CASSKGPGPLDSYNEQFF. CDR3 bases: TGTGCCAGCAGCAAAGGCCCCGGCCCCTTAGATTCCTACAATGAGCAGTTCTTC.

The V call is TRBV5-5, the J call TRBJ2-3; 8 nucleotides align to TRBD1. This CDR3 comprises 12 residues. Looked up from germline, CDR1 is SGHKS and CDR2 is YYEKEE (reference sequence). The V and J ends lost 3 bases and 8 bases, in that order; junction bases with no gene match: 2. CDR3 bases: TGTGCCAGCAGCTACAGGGGGACTACGCAGTATTTT. This encodes CASSYRGTTQYF.

The J gene is TRBJ2-1, the V gene TRBV27, with 8 positions matching TRBD2. The CDR3 has 18 amino acids. Per the germline V gene, CDR1 is MNHEY and CDR2 is SMNVEV (reference sequence). V shed 1 base, J shed 0 bases, and the junction held 8 bases outside the gene matches. The CDR3 region is CASSLLGGGTSSYNEQFF. For the CDR3, the DNA is TGTGCCAGCAGTTTATTGGGCGGGGGGACGAGCTCCTACAATGAGCAGTTCTTC.

The V and J genes are TRBV11-2 and TRBJ1-1; D is unresolved. Per the germline V gene, CDR1 is SGHAT and CDR2 is FQNNGV. The CDR3 contains 12 residues. Trimming took off 6 bases at V and 4 bases at J, with 9 bases between the two ends. The CDR3 DNA sequence: TGTGCCAGCAGTCGCTCTGGCACTGAAGCTTTCTTT. This sequence encodes CASSRSGTEAFF. Full variable domain (rest looked up from reference TRBV11-2 and TRBJ1-1): EAGVAQSPRYKIIEKRQSVAFWCNPISGHATLYWYQQILGQGPKLLIQFQNNGVVDDSQLPKDRFSAERLKGVDSTLKIQPAKLEDSAVYLCASSRSGTEAFFGQGTRLTVV.